A single sample is the source of the 8 T cell receptor beta chains below, sequenced in a study of cytomegalovirus exposure and HLA in healthy donors. PCR was performed using 60 Vbeta and 13 Jbeta primers. The data were produced by immunoSEQ multiplex PCR, yet TCRdb's version contains in-frame clones alone and is incomplete. Altogether around 35,000 clones are present, roughly 80% being singletons, with the ten largest covering about a tenth. The sequencing sample was made of PBMCs. The receptors were gathered from a woman between 40 and 50 years old in good health and CMV-seronegative.

The rearrangement joins TRBV9 to TRBJ1-4; 12 bases agree with TRBD1. This CDR3 has 14 amino acids. Germline trimming cut 3 bases from V and 8 bases from J; bases unmatched to any gene: 2. Germline V gene lookup returns CDR1 SGDLS and CDR2 YYNGEE. The CDR3 DNA is TGTGCCAGCAGCGAAGGGACAGGGGGCGAAAAACTGTTTTTT. Translation: CASSEGTGGEKLFF.

The chain is built from TRBV27 and TRBJ2-1; 9 bases map to TRBD2. The V and J ends lost 4 bases and 4 bases, in that order; junction bases with no gene match: 8. This CDR3 has 16 amino acids. In germline, CDR1 is MNHEY, CDR2 SMNVEV (reference sequence). CDR3 coding DNA: TGTGCCAGCAGTTCCTCCCGACTAGCGGCGTACAATGAGCAGTTCTTC. This gives the protein CASSSSRLAAYNEQFF.

The V gene is TRBV6-7, the J gene TRBJ2-5, with 9 bases that match TRBD2. TRBV6-7 belongs to the ORF category, with a function that is uncertain. The CDR3 spans 19 residues. V shed 2 bases, J shed 2 bases, and the junction held 15 bases outside the gene matches. The CDR3 loop is CASSYPLHLAGTEQETQYF. The CDR3 DNA is TGTGCCAGCAGTTACCCCTTGCATCTAGCGGGGACCGAACAAGAGACCCAGTACTTC.

This chain connects TRBV7-9 to TRBJ1-1; 9 bases agree with TRBD1. Germline CDR1 reads SEHNR; CDR2 reads FQNEAQ (reference sequence). The CDR3 consists of 14 residues. The J segment lost 5 bases and the V segment lost 4 bases, leaving 5 bases of the junction unmatched. The CDR3, as DNA: TGTGCCAGCAGCTCACAGGGGGCAGGGACTGAAGCTTTCTTT. This gives the protein CASSSQGAGTEAFF.

This chain links TRBV19 with TRBJ1-2; no definite D call. This CDR3 has 13 amino acids. The germline V and J ends were trimmed by 10 bases and 8 bases, with 20 bases remaining between them. Germline values: CDR1 LNHDA, CDR2 SQIVND (reference sequence). CDR3 residues: CATLPGTSQGYTF. CDR3 in DNA: TGTGCCACGCTGCCGGGTACTTCCCAGGGCTACACCTTC.

CDR3 in amino acids: CASSRLGLDSNQPQHF. Written as DNA, the CDR3 is TGTGCCAGCAGCCGATTGGGACTAGATAGCAATCAGCCCCAGCATTTT. The chain uses TRBV7-2 and TRBJ1-5; the D gene is possibly TRBD1 (5 bases). V was pared by 5 bases and J by 0 bases, with 14 bases between. The CDR3 has 16 amino acids. Germline loops: CDR1 SGHTA, CDR2 FQGNSA. Variable domain in full (rest from reference TRBV7-2 and TRBJ1-5): GAGVSQSPSNKVTEKGKDVELRCDPISGHTALYWYRQSLGQGLEFLIYFQGNSAPDKSGLPSDRFSAERTGGSVSTLTIQRTQQEDSAVYLCASSRLGLDSNQPQHFGDGTRLSIL.

With regard to this clone: The junction does not match germline at one end; this may be a read error. The chain joins TRBV20-1 to TRBJ1-2; the D gene is possibly TRBD1 (5 bases). The CDR3 is 11 amino acids. The germline gives CDR1 DFQATT, CDR2 SNEGSKA (reference sequence). The CDR3 sequence: CSARAGGIGSF. CDR3 in DNA: TGCAGTGCTAGGGCCGGGGGTATAGGCTCCTTC.

The sample holds one count of this clone. This chain uses TRBV25-1 with TRBJ1-5; perhaps TRBD1 as D (6 bases). This CDR3 region has 14 residues. Between the trimmed V and J ends, which lost 3 bases and 7 bases, there was a span of 13 bases. The germline gives CDR1 MGHDK, CDR2 SYGVNS. CDR3 in amino acids: CASSDTGNGQPQHF. CDR3 DNA: TGTGCCAGCAGTGACACAGGGAACGGACAGCCCCAGCATTTT.